The 9 T cell receptor beta chains below come from one sample, sequenced in a study of blood T cell repertoires in COVID-19. The assay was immunoSEQ multiplex PCR, and TCRdb's table has in-frame clones only and misses some. The sample has a few hundred thousand clones, 80% to 85% seen once; the top ten hold less than 6%. Sequencing input: peripheral blood. The receptors shown here come from a woman in her sixties or seventies with COVID-19, enrolled during active disease.

The V gene is TRBV6-5, the J gene TRBJ1-1; no reliable D call. Germline CDR1 is MNHEY and CDR2 is SVGAGI. The germline V and J ends were trimmed by 7 bases and 3 bases, with 15 bases remaining between them. The CDR3 runs 14 residues. CDR3 DNA sequence: TGTGCCAGCACCCCCCCTCGACAAGACACTGAAGCTTTCTTT. Its protein product is CASTPPRQDTEAFF.

The V gene is TRBV10-1, the J gene TRBJ2-6, with no clear D. Germline V lookup: CDR1 WNHNN, CDR2 SYGVQD (reference sequence). The ends were cut back, 8 bases at V and 0 bases at J, with 14 bases in the middle. The CDR3 sequence is 16 residues long. CDR3 amino acids: CASLGSVPSGANVLTF. The CDR3 DNA reads as TGCGCCAGCTTGGGCTCGGTTCCCTCTGGGGCCAACGTCCTGACTTTC.

The DNA for the CDR3 is TGCGCCAGCAGTGAGTCGCGGACAGGGCCCGGGGAGCTGTTTTTT. Protein sequence: CASSESRTGPGELFF. This sequence joins TRBV10-1 and TRBJ2-2, with 8 bases fitting TRBD1. This CDR3 is 15 amino acids long. Losses at the gene ends were 0 bases for V and 6 bases for J; bases not matched to a gene: 3. CDR1 and CDR2 (germline): WNHNN, SYGVQD (reference sequence).

V usage is TRBV7-6 and J usage is TRBJ1-3, with D unclear. The V end was cut by 5 bases, the J end by 0 bases, with 14 bases between. From germline, CDR1 is SGHVS and CDR2 FNYEAQ. This CDR3 is 16 amino acids long. In nucleotides, the CDR3 is TGTGCCAGCAGCGACCGGGTTCTCCACTCTGGAAACACCATATATTTT. This encodes CASSDRVLHSGNTIYF.

The chain links TRBV19 to TRBJ2-2, with a tentative D call TRBD2 (6 bases). The V and J ends lost 7 bases and 4 bases respectively, with 19 bases between them. There are 16 residues in the CDR3. Looked up from germline, CDR1 is LNHDA and CDR2 is SQIVND (reference sequence). CDR3 protein: CASTPRGSGATGELFF. In DNA, the CDR3 is TGTGCCAGTACCCCCCGGGGTAGCGGAGCCACCGGGGAGCTGTTTTTT. Supplemented by reference TRBV19 and TRBJ2-2, the full variable domain reads DGGITQSPKYLFRKEGQNVTLSCEQNLNHDAMYWYRQDPGQGLRLIYYSQIVNDFQKGDIAEGYSVSREKKESFPLTVTSAQKNPTAFYLCASTPRGSGATGELFFGEGSRLTVL.

This chain uses TRBV7-7 with TRBJ1-1; tentative D call: TRBD1 (6 bases). This CDR3 is 20 amino acids long. Germline lookup yields CDR1 SSHAT and CDR2 FNYEAQ (reference sequence). Trimming took off 3 bases at V and 3 bases at J, with 29 bases between the two ends. CDR3 sequence: CASSFEALPPAGAVDTEAFF. As DNA, the CDR3 is TGTGCCAGCAGCTTCGAGGCTCTCCCACCTGCAGGGGCGGTGGACACTGAAGCTTTCTTT.

This sequence joins TRBV13 and TRBJ2-3, with a tentative D call TRBD2 (5 bases). V lost 5 bases and J 1 base, leaving 16 bases between the germline ends. This CDR3 region has 16 residues. From germline, CDR1 is PRHDT and CDR2 FYEKMQ (reference sequence). The CDR3 sequence: CASSPRGSRRTDTQYF. The CDR3 DNA sequence: TGTGCCAGCAGCCCCCGGGGTAGCAGACGCACAGATACGCAGTATTTT.

The chain couples TRBV14 to TRBJ1-2, with a weak D call TRBD1 (5 bases). Germline assignment: CDR1 SGHDN and CDR2 FVKESK. The CDR3 spans 13 residues. Trimming removed 2 bases at V and 7 bases at J, with 11 bases between. CDR3 region: CASSQQGISGYTF. In DNA form, the CDR3 reads TGTGCCAGCAGCCAACAGGGAATCAGTGGCTACACCTTC. The full variable domain, in which reference TRBV14 and TRBJ1-2 provide the parts outside the CDR3, is EAGVTQFPSHSVIEKGQTVTLRCDPISGHDNLYWYRRVMGKEIKFLLHFVKESKQDESGMPNNRFLAERTGGTYSTLKVQPAELEDSGVYFCASSQQGISGYTFGSGTRLTVV.

This clone was seen a handful of times. The V and J genes are TRBV6-2 or TRBV6-3 and TRBJ2-1, with D possibly matching TRBD2 (6 bases). CDR3 size: 14 residues. V shed 5 bases and J shed 7 bases, with 15 bases lying between them. Germline V CDR1 and CDR2: MNHEY, SVGEGT. The CDR3 loop reads CASSARGGSNEQFF. The CDR3 DNA sequence: TGTGCCAGCAGTGCGAGAGGAGGGAGTAATGAGCAGTTCTTC.